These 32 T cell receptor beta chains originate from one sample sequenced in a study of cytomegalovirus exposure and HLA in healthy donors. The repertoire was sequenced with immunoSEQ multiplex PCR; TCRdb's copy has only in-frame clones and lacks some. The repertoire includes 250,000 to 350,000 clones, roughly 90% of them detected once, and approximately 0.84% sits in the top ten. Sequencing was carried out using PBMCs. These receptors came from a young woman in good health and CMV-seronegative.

The CDR3, as DNA: TGCGCCAGCAGCTTGGCGGGGGGCCAGAACACCGGGGAGCTGTTTTTT. It yields the protein CASSLAGGQNTGELFF. This chain connects TRBV5-1 to TRBJ2-2; a possible D gene is TRBD2 (7 bases). Trimming cost V 0 bases and J 1 base, with 10 bases left between them. Germline CDR1 reads SGHRS; CDR2 reads YFSETQ. This CDR3 comprises 16 residues.

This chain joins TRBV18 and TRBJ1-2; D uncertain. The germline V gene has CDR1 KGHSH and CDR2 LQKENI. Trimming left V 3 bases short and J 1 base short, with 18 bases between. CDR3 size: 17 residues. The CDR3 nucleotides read TGTGCCAGCTCACCCCCGGACTTTGAGGGCCTTAACTATGGCTACACCTTC. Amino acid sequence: CASSPPDFEGLNYGYTF.

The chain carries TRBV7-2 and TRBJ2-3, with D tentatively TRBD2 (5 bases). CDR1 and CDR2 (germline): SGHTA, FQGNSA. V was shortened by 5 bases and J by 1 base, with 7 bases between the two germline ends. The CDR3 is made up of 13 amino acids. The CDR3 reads CASSEGRTDTQYF. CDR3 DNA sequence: TGTGCCAGCAGCGAGGGCCGCACAGATACGCAGTATTTT. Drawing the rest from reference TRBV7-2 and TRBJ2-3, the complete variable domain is GAGVSQSPSNKVTEKGKDVELRCDPISGHTALYWYRQSLGQGLEFLIYFQGNSAPDKSGLPSDRFSAERTGGSVSTLTIQRTQQEDSAVYLCASSEGRTDTQYFGPGTRLTVL.

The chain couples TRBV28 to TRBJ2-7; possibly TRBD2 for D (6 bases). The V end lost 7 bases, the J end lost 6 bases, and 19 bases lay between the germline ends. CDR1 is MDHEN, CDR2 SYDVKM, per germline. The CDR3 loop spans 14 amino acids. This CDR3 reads CASILGGLRGEQYF. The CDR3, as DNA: TGTGCCAGCATCCTCGGGGGTCTCCGGGGCGAGCAGTACTTC.

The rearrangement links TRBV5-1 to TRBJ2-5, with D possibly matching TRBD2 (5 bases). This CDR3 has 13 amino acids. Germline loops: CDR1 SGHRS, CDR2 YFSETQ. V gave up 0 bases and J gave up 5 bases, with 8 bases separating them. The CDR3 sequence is CASSLGQRETQYF. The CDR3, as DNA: TGCGCCAGCAGCTTGGGGCAGCGGGAGACCCAGTACTTC.

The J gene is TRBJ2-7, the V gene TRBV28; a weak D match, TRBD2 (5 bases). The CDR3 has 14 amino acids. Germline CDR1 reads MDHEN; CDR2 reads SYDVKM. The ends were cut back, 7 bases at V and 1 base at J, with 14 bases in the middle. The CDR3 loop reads CASTLGGSSYEQYF. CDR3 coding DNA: TGTGCCAGCACCTTGGGCGGGTCATCCTACGAGCAGTACTTC.

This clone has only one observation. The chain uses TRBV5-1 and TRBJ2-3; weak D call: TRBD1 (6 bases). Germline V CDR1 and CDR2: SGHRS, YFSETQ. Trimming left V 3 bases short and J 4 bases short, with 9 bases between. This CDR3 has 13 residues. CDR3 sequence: CASSSQGADTQYF. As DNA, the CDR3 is TGCGCCAGCAGCTCACAGGGCGCAGATACGCAGTATTTT.

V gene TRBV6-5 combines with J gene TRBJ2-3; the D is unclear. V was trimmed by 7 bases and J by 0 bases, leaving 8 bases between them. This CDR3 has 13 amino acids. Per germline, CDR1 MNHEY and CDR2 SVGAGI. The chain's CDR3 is CASKRQSTDTQYF. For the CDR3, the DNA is TGTGCCAGCAAGAGGCAAAGCACAGATACGCAGTATTTT.

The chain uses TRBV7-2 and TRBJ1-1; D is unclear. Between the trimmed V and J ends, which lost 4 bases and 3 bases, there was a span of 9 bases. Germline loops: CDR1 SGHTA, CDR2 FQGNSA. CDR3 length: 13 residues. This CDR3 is CASSSQPHTEAFF. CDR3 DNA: TGTGCCAGCAGCTCACAGCCTCACACTGAAGCTTTCTTT.

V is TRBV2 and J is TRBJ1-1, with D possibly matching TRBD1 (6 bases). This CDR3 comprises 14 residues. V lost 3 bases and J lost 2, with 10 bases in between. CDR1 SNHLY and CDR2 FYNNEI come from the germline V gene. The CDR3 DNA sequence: TGTGCCAGCAGTGATGACAGGTTTAACACTGAAGCTTTCTTT. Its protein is CASSDDRFNTEAFF.

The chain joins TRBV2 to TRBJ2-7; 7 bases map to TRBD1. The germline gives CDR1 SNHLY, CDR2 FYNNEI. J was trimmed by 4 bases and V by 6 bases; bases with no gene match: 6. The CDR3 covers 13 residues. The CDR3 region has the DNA TGTGCCAGCAGCGATAACAGGGGATACGAGCAGTACTTC. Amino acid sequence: CASSDNRGYEQYF.

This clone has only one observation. The CDR3 reads CASSILGSTEAFF. As DNA, the CDR3 is TGTGCCAGTAGTATCCTGGGGAGCACTGAAGCTTTCTTT. The rearrangement joins TRBV19 to TRBJ1-1; unclear D gene. Germline lookup yields CDR1 LNHDA and CDR2 SQIVND (reference sequence). V dropped 3 bases and J dropped 4 bases, with 9 bases sitting between them. This CDR3 has 13 amino acids. The full variable domain, rest sourced from reference TRBV19 and TRBJ1-1, is DGGITQSPKYLFRKEGQNVTLSCEQNLNHDAMYWYRQDPGQGLRLIYYSQIVNDFQKGDIAEGYSVSREKKESFPLTVTSAQKNPTAFYLCASSILGSTEAFFGQGTRLTVV.

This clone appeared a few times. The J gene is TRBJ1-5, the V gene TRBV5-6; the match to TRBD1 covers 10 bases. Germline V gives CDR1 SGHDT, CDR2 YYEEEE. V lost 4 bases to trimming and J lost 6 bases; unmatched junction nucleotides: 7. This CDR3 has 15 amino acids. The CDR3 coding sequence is TGTGCCAGCAGCCGGGACAGGGGAATGGGTCAGCCCCAGCATTTT. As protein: CASSRDRGMGQPQHF.

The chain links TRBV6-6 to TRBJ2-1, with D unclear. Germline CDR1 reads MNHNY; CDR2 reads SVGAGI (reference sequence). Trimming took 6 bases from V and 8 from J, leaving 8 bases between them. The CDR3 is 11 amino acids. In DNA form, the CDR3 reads TGTGCCAGCAGCCCTAGTGATGAGCAGTTCTTC. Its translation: CASSPSDEQFF.

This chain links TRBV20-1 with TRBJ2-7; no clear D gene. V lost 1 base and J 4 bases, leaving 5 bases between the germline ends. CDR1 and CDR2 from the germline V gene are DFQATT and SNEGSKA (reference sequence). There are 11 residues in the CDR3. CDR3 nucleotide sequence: TGCAGTGCTAGAGTTCATTACGAGCAGTACTTC. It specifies CSARVHYEQYF.

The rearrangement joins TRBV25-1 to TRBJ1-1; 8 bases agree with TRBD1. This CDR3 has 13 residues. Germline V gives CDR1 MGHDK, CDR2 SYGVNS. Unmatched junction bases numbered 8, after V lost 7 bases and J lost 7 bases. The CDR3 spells CASTNQGAVEAFF. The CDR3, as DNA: TGTGCCAGCACCAACCAGGGGGCTGTTGAAGCTTTCTTT. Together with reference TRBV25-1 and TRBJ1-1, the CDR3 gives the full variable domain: EADIYQTPRYLVIGTGKKITLECSQTMGHDKMYWYQQDPGMELHLIHYSYGVNSTEKGDLSSESTVSRIRTEHFPLTLESARPSHTSQYLCASTNQGAVEAFFGQGTRLTVV.

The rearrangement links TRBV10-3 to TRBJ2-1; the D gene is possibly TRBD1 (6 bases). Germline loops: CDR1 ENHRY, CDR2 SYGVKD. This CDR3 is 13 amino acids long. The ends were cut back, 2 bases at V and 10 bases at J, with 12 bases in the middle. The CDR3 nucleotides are TGTGCCATCAGTGAGGCCCAGGGGCTGGAGCAGTTCTTC. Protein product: CAISEAQGLEQFF.

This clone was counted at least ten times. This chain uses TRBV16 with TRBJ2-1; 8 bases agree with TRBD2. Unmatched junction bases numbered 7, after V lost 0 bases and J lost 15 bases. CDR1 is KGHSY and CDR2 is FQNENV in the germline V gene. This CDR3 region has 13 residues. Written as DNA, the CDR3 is TGTGCCAGCAGCCAATCTTCAGCGGGAGAACCGTTCTTC. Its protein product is CASSQSSAGEPFF.

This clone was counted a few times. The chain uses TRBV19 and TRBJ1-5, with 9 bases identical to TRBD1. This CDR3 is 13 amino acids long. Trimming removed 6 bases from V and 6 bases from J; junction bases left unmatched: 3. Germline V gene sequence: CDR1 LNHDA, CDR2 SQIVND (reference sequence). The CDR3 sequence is CASSKDRGQPQHF. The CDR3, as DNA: TGTGCCAGTAGCAAGGACAGGGGTCAGCCCCAGCATTTT.

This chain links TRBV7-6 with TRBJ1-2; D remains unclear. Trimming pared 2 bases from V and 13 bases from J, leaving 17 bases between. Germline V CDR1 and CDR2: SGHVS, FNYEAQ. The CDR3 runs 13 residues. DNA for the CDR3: TGTGCCAGCAGCTTAAGCGGGTTTTTAAGCTCCACCTTC. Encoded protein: CASSLSGFLSSTF.

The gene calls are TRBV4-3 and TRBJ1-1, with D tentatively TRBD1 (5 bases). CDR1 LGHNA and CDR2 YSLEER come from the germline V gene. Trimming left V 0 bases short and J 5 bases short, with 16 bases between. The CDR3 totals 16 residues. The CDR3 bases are TGCGCCAGCAGCCAAGATTTGGCGGGGGAGAAGACTGAAGCTTTCTTT. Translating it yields CASSQDLAGEKTEAFF.

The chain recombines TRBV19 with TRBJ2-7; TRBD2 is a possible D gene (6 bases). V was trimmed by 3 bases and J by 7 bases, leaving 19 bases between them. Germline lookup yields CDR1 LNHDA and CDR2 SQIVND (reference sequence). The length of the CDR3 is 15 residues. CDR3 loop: CASSIKIANRGEQYF. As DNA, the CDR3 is TGTGCCAGTAGTATTAAGATAGCCAACCGGGGGGAGCAGTACTTC.

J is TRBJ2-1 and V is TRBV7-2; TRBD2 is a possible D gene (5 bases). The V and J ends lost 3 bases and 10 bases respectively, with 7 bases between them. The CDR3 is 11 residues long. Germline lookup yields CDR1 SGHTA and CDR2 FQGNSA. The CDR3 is CASSFQREQFF. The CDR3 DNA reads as TGTGCCAGCAGCTTCCAGCGGGAGCAGTTCTTC.

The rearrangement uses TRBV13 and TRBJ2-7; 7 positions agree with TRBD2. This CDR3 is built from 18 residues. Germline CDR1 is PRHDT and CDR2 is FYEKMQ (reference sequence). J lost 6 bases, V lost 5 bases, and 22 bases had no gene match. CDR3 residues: CASSPPTHIGGRAPEQYF. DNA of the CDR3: TGTGCCAGCAGCCCACCGACCCACATAGGTGGGAGGGCTCCCGAGCAGTACTTC.

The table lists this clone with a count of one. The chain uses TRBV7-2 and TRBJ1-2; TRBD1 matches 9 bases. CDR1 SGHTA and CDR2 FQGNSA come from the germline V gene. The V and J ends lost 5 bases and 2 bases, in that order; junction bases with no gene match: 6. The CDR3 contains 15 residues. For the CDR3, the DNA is TGTGCCAGCAGCCGGGACAGGGCCAACAACTATGGCTACACCTTC. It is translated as CASSRDRANNYGYTF.

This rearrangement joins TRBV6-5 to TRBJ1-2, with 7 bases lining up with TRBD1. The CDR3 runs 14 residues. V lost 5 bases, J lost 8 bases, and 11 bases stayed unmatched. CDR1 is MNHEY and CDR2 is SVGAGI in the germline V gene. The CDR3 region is CASSPTGAARGYTF. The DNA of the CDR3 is TGTGCCAGCAGTCCCACAGGGGCCGCGCGCGGCTACACCTTC.

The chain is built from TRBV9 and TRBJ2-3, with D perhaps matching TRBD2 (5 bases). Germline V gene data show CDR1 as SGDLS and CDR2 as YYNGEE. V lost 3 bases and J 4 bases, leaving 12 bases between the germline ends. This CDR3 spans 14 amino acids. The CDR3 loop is CASSEEVAADTQYF. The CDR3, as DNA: TGTGCCAGCAGCGAGGAGGTAGCAGCAGATACGCAGTATTTT.

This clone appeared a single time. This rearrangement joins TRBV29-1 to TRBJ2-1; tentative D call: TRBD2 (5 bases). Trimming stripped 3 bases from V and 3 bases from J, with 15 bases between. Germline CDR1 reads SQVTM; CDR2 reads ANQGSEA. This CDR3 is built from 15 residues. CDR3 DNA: TGCAGCGTTGATGGGCGGGCACCACTCTACAATGAGCAGTTCTTC. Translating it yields CSVDGRAPLYNEQFF.

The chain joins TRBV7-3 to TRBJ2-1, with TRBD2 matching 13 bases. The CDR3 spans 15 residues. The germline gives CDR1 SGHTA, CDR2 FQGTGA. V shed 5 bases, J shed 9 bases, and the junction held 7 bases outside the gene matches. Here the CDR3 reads CASSRTSGSIAEQFF. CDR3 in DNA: TGTGCCAGCAGCAGGACTAGCGGGAGCATTGCTGAGCAGTTCTTC.

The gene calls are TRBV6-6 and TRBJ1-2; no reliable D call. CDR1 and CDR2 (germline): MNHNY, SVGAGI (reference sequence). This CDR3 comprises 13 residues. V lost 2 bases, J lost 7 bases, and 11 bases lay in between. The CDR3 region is CASSYEGLGGYTF. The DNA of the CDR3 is TGTGCCAGCAGTTACGAGGGTCTCGGTGGCTACACCTTC.

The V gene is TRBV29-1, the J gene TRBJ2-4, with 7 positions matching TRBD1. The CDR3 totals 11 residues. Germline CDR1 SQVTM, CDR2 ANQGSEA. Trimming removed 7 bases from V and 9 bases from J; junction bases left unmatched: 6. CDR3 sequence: CSGSDRTIQYF. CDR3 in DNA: TGCAGCGGATCGGACAGGACCATTCAGTACTTC.

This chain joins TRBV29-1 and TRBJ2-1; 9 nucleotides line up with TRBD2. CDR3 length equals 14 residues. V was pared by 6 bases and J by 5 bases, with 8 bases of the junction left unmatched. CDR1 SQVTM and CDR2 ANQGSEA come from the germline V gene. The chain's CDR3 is CSVAGRLADNEQFF. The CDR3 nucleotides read TGCAGCGTAGCCGGTCGACTAGCGGACAATGAGCAGTTCTTC.